The 8 T cell receptor beta chains presented below share a single source sample, sequenced in a study of cytomegalovirus exposure and HLA in healthy donors. The study ran its PCR with 60 Vbeta and 13 Jbeta primers. Measured with immunoSEQ multiplex PCR; TCRdb has only the in-frame clones, and not every one. The sample consists of under 200,000 clones, 75% to 85% of them appearing once. Sequenced sample: PBMCs. These receptors were collected from a man in his fifties in good health and CMV-seropositive.

The rearrangement uses TRBV19 and TRBJ1-1; tentatively, D is TRBD1 (5 bases). V lost 6 bases, J lost 7 bases, and 12 bases lay in between. The CDR3 length is 12 residues. Germline CDR1 is LNHDA and CDR2 is SQIVND (reference sequence). This CDR3 reads CASSPRDSEAFF. CDR3 sequence (DNA): TGTGCCAGTAGCCCCCGAGACAGTGAAGCTTTCTTT.

The J gene is TRBJ1-1, the V gene TRBV2, with D tentatively TRBD1 (5 bases). There are 14 residues in the CDR3. V was shortened by 2 bases and J by 4 bases, with 11 bases between the two germline ends. The germline V gene has CDR1 SNHLY and CDR2 FYNNEI. In DNA, the CDR3 is TGTGCCAGCAGTGAAACGGTGGGGGGCACTGAAGCTTTCTTT. This codes for CASSETVGGTEAFF.

The V call is TRBV6-6, the J call TRBJ2-7, with 7 bases lining up with TRBD2. V gave up 7 bases and J gave up 2 bases; unmatched junction bases: 5. Germline lookup yields CDR1 MNHNY and CDR2 SVGAGI (reference sequence). This CDR3 spans 13 amino acids. Here the CDR3 DNA reads TGTGCCAGCAACGGGGGGACGACCTACGAGCAGTACTTC. Translating it yields CASNGGTTYEQYF.

This chain connects TRBV2 to TRBJ2-3, with 9 nucleotides matching TRBD2. Germline trimming cut 6 bases from V and 2 bases from J; bases unmatched to any gene: 3. The V gene's germline CDR1 is SNHLY and CDR2 FYNNEI. The CDR3 extends over 14 amino acids. DNA for the CDR3: TGTGCCAGCAGCCAGGGACTAGCCACAGATACGCAGTATTTT. Translating it yields CASSQGLATDTQYF. The complete variable domain, with remaining parts taken from reference TRBV2 and TRBJ2-3, reads EPEVTQTPSHQVTQMGQEVILRCVPISNHLYFYWYRQILGQKVEFLVSFYNNEISEKSEIFDDQFSVERPDGSNFTLKIRSTKLEDSAMYFCASSQGLATDTQYFGPGTRLTVL.

This chain uses TRBV5-1 with TRBJ2-6, with 7 bases identical to TRBD1. This CDR3 is 16 amino acids long. CDR1 and CDR2 from the germline V gene are SGHRS and YFSETQ. J was trimmed by 0 bases and V by 4 bases; bases with no gene match: 4. CDR3 nucleotides: TGCGCCAGCAGCGCAGACAGGGACTCTGGGGCCAACGTCCTGACTTTC. Translated: CASSADRDSGANVLTF.

About this clone itself: In the same sample, other DNA sequences code for this CDR3. J is TRBJ2-7 and V is TRBV6-1; 9 bases align to TRBD2. V lost 6 bases, J lost 3 bases, and 3 bases stayed unmatched. This CDR3 contains 13 residues. The germline gives CDR1 MNHNS, CDR2 SASEGT. CDR3 region: CASRGAGGYEQYF. The CDR3 nucleotides are TGTGCCAGCAGGGGAGCGGGGGGCTACGAGCAGTACTTC.

This clone was seen only a few times. The V gene is TRBV4-3, the J gene TRBJ1-1; possible D gene TRBD1, 5 bases. Trimming stripped 0 bases from V and 1 base from J, with 12 bases between. The CDR3 has 16 amino acids. The V gene's germline CDR1 is LGHNA and CDR2 YSLEER. The CDR3 loop reads CASSQEERGWNTEAFF. The CDR3 region has the DNA TGCGCCAGCAGCCAAGAAGAAAGGGGTTGGAACACTGAAGCTTTCTTT.

This chain uses TRBV2 with TRBJ2-1; 8 nucleotides line up with TRBD1. The CDR3 sequence is 14 residues long. The junction had 5 bases not matched to a gene; V was cut back by 10 bases and J by 0 bases. The germline CDR1 and CDR2 sequences are SNHLY and FYNNEI. The CDR3 loop is CATPGQGSYNEQFF. CDR3 bases: TGTGCCACCCCTGGACAGGGCTCCTACAATGAGCAGTTCTTC. Together with reference TRBV2 and TRBJ2-1, the CDR3 gives the full variable domain: EPEVTQTPSHQVTQMGQEVILRCVPISNHLYFYWYRQILGQKVEFLVSFYNNEISEKSEIFDDQFSVERPDGSNFTLKIRSTKLEDSAMYFCATPGQGSYNEQFFGPGTRLTVL.